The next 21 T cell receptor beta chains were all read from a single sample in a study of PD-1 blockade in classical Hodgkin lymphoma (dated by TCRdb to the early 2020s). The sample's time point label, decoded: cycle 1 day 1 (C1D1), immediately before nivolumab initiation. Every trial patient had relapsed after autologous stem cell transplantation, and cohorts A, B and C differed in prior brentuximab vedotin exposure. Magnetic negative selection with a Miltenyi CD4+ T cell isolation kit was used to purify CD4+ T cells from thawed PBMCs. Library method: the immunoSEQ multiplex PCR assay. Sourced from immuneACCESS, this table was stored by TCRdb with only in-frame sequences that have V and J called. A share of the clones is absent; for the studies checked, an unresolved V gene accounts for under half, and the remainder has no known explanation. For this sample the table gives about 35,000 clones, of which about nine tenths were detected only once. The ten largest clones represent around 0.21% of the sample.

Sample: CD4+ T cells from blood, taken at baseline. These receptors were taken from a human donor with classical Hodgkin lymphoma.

CDR3 amino acids: CASSEARGQGTDTQYF. CDR3 nucleotides: TGTGCCAGCAGTGAAGCGCGAGGACAGGGTACAGATACGCAGTATTTT. V is TRBV6-1 and J is TRBJ2-3; TRBD1 agrees at 8 bases. The CDR3 is 16 amino acids. In germline, CDR1 is MNHNS, CDR2 SASEGT. With 0 bases clipped from V and 3 bases from J, the junction kept 5 bases outside the gene matches.

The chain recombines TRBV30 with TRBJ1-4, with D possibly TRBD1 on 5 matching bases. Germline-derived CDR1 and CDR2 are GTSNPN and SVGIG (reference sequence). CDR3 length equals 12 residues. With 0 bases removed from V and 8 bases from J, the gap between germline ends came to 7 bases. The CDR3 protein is CAWSVPGEKLFF. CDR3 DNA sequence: TGTGCCTGGAGTGTACCAGGGGAAAAACTGTTTTTT.

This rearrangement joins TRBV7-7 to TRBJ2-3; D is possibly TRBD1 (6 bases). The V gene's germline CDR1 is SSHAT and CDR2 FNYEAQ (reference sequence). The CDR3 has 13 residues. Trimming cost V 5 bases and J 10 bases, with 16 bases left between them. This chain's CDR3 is CASSAETGRSQYF. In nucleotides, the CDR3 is TGTGCCAGCAGCGCAGAGACAGGACGGTCGCAGTATTTT.

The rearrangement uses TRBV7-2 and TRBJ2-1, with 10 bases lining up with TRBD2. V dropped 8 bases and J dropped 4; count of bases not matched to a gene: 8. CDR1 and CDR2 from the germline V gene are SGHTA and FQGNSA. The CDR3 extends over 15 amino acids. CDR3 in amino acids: CASGILAGAYNEQFF. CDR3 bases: TGTGCCAGCGGTATTCTAGCGGGAGCTTACAATGAGCAGTTCTTC.

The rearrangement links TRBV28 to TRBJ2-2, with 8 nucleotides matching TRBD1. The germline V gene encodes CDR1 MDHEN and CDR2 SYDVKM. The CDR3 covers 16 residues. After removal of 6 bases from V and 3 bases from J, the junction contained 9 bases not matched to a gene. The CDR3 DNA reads TGTGCCAGCAGGGATGCAGGGGGCGGGGACACCGGGGAGCTGTTTTTT. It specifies CASRDAGGGDTGELFF.

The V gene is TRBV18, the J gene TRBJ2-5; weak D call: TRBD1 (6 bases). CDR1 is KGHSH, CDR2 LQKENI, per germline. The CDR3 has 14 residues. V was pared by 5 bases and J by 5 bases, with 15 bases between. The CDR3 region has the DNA TGTGCCAGCTCAGCAACAGGGATCGTGGAGACCCAGTACTTC. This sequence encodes CASSATGIVETQYF.

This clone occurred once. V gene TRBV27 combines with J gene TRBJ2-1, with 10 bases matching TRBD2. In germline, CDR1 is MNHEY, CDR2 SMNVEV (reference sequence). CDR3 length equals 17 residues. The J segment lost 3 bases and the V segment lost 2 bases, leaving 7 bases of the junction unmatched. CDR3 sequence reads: CASSLLLAGDNYNEQFF. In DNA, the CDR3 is TGTGCCAGCAGTTTACTGCTAGCGGGAGATAACTACAATGAGCAGTTCTTC.

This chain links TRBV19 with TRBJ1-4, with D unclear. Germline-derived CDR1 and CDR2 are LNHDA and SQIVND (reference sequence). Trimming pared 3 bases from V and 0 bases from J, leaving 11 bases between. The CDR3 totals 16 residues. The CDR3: CASSMGASATNEKLFF. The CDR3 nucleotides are TGTGCCAGTAGTATGGGCGCCTCCGCAACTAATGAAAAACTGTTTTTT.

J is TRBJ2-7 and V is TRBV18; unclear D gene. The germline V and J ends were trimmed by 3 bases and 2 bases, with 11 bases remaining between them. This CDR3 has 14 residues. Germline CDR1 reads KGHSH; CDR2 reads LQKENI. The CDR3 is CASSPQAVTYEQYF. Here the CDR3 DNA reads TGTGCCAGCTCACCCCAGGCCGTTACCTACGAGCAGTACTTC.

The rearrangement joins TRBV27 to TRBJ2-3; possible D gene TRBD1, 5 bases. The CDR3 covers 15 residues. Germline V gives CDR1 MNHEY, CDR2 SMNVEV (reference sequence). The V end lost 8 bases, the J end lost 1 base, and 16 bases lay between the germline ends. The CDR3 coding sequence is TGTGCCAGCGCCCTTATGTTAGGGGGCACAGATACGCAGTATTTT. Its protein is CASALMLGGTDTQYF.

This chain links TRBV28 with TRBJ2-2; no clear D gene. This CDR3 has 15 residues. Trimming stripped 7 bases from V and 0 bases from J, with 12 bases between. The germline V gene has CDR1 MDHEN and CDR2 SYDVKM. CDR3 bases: TGTGCCAGCACTAAACCGTTCGCGAACACCGGGGAGCTGTTTTTT. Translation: CASTKPFANTGELFF.

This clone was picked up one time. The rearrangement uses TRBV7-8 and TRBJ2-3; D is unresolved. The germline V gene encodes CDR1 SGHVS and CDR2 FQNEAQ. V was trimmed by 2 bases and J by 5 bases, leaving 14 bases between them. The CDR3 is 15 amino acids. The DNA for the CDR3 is TGTGCCAGCAGCTTAATCGCTATGCCACTAGATACGCAGTATTTT. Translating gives CASSLIAMPLDTQYF.

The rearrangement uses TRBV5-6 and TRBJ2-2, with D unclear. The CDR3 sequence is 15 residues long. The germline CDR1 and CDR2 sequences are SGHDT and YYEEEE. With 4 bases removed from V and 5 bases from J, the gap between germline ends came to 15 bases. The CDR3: CASSPTGLTTGELFF. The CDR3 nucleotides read TGTGCCAGCAGCCCTACCGGGTTAACTACCGGGGAGCTGTTTTTT.

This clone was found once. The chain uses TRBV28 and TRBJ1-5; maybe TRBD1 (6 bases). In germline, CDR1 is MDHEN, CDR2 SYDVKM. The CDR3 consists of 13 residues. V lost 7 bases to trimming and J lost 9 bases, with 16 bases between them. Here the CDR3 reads CASISGGRRPQHF. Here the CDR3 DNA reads TGTGCCAGCATTTCCGGGGGCCGGCGGCCCCAGCATTTT.

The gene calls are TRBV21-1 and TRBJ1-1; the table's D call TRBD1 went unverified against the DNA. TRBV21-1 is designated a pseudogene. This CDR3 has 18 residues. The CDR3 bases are TGTGCCAGCAGCAAGACCAGGGAACATTCCGGTATGAACACTGAAGCTTTCTTT. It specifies CASSKTREHSGMNTEAFF.

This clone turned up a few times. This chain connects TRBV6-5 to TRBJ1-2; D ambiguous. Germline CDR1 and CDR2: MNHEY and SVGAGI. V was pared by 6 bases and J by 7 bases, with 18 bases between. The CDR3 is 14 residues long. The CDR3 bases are TGTGCCAGCAGGGCTGAATCCGATAGTTCTGGCTACACCTTC. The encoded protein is CASRAESDSSGYTF.

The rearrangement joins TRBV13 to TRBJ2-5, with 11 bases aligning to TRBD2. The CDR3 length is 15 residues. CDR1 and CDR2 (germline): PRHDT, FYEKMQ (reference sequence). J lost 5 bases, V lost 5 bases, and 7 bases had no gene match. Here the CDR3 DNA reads TGTGCCAGCAGCCTCTTAGCGGGAGGGGGGGAGACCCAGTACTTC. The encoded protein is CASSLLAGGGETQYF.

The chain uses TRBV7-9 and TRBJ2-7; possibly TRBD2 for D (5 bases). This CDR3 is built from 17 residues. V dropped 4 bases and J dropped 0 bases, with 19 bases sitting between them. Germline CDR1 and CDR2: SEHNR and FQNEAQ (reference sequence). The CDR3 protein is CASSSLTGIGNSYEQYF. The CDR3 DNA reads TGTGCCAGCAGCTCCCTAACGGGAATCGGGAACTCCTACGAGCAGTACTTC.

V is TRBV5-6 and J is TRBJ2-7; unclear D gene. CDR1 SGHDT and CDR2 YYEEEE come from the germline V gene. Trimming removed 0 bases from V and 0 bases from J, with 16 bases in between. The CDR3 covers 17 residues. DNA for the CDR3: TGTGCCAGCAGCTTGGGTCGTCTTTTTCTACTCTCCTACGAGCAGTACTTC. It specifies CASSLGRLFLLSYEQYF. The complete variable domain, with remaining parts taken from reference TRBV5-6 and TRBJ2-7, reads DAGVTQSPTHLIKTRGQQVTLRCSPKSGHDTVSWYQQALGQGPQFIFQYYEEEERQRGNFPDRFSGHQFPNYSSELNVNALLLGDSALYLCASSLGRLFLLSYEQYFGPGTRLTVT.

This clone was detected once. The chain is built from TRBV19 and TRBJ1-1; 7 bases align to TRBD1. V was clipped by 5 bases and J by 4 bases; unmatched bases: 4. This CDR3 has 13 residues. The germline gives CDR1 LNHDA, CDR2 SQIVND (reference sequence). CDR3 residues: CASSPDRRTEAFF. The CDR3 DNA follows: TGTGCCAGTAGTCCGGACAGGCGCACTGAAGCTTTCTTT.

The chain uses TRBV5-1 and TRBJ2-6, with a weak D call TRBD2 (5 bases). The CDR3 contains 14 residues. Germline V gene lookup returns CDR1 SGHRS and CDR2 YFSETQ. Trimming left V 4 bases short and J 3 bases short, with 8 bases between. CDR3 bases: TGCGCCAGCAGCCGGGATCGTGGGGCCAACGTCCTGACTTTC. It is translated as CASSRDRGANVLTF.